These T cell receptor beta chains were read from a single sample in a study of OX40 agonist ivuxolimab in advanced cancers. TCRdb's copy holds only in-frame clones and misses some; the assay was immunoSEQ multiplex PCR. The repertoire holds around 95,000 clones, roughly 91% seen once, with roughly 0.75% in the top ten. Sequences were derived from CD4+ or CD8+ T cells sorted from blood, sampled in a trial of the OX40 agonist ivuxolimab. The receptors originated from an adult with an advanced solid tumor such as melanoma, head and neck, liver or kidney cancer. Each CDR3 is given with its conserved first and last residue. Fields, in order: clone size, V gene, D gene, J gene, CDR3 DNA, CDR3 protein. D genes are given only for firm matches. A row's size may be missing; if present it is once, few, many or a size class.

-	TRBV6-1	TRBD1	TRBJ2-5	TGTGCCAGCAGTGGACAGACAGGGGGAGAGACCCAGTACTTC	CASSGQTGGETQYF
-	TRBV18	-	TRBJ2-1	TGTGCCAGCTCACCTTACGGTAATGAGCAGTTCTTC	CASSPYGNEQFF
-	TRBV11-2	TRBD1	TRBJ1-4	TGTGCCAGCAGCTTAGAAGGGACAGTTAATGAAAAACTGTTTTTT	CASSLEGTVNEKLFF
-	TRBV7-2	-	TRBJ2-7	TGTGCCAGCAGCCCCAGGTTGACAGCTTACGAGCAGTACTTC	CASSPRLTAYEQYF
-	TRBV28	-	TRBJ2-1	TGTGCCAGCAGTTCCCGGTTTTCAGAGCAGTTCTTC	CASSSRFSEQFF
-	TRBV28	TRBD1	TRBJ1-6	TGTGCCAGCAGTTCAAATCAGGGGGCCCGATATTTGTCCCTCCACTTT	CASSSNQGARYLSLHF
-	TRBV18	TRBD1	TRBJ2-5	TGTGCCAGCTCATCTCAGGGGGCGCAGGGGGAGACCCAGTACTTC	CASSSQGAQGETQYF
-	TRBV19	TRBD2	TRBJ2-5	TGTGCCAGTAGTATCGGACTAGCGGGAGAGACCCAGTACTTC	CASSIGLAGETQYF
-	TRBV28	-	TRBJ1-2	TGTGCCAGCAGTCCAGGGACACCACTCAGCTATGGCTACACCTTC	CASSPGTPLSYGYTF
-	TRBV7-2	-	TRBJ2-1	TGTGCCAGCAGCCAATCTGGAGTACCGACCTACAATGAGCAGTTCTTC	CASSQSGVPTYNEQFF
-	TRBV7-2	TRBD2	TRBJ2-7	TGTGCCAGCAGCTTATTGGCTAGCGGGAGTTACGAGCAGTACTTC	CASSLLASGSYEQYF
-	TRBV7-9	TRBD2	TRBJ2-7	TGTGCCAGCAGCTTAGGCGGGGGGACCGAGCAGTACTTC	CASSLGGGTEQYF
-	TRBV9	-	TRBJ1-3	TGTGCCAGCAGCACCCAGGTTGGCTCTGGAAACACCATATATTTT	CASSTQVGSGNTIYF
-	TRBV19	-	TRBJ1-5	TGTGCCAGTAGTATAGCAACCCAGAATCAGCCCCAGCATTTT	CASSIATQNQPQHF
-	TRBV18	-	TRBJ2-2	TGTGCCAGCTCACCACAGTACACCGGGGAGCTGTTTTTT	CASSPQYTGELFF
-	TRBV28	-	TRBJ1-1	TGTGCCAGCAGTTCTCTCGACAGAATGAACACTGAAGCTTTCTTT	CASSSLDRMNTEAFF
-	TRBV7-2	-	TRBJ1-3	TGTGCCAGCAGCTTAGCGGAGACATACAACACCATATATTTT	CASSLAETYNTIYF
-	TRBV7-2	TRBD1	TRBJ1-3	TGTGCCAGCAGCCCAGAAATGACAGGGGCCGGAAACACCATATATTTT	CASSPEMTGAGNTIYF
once	TRBV18	TRBD1	TRBJ1-1	TGTGCCAGCTCACCACAAGCTGGACAGGGGGTTTCGGGGACTGAAGCTTTCTTT	CASSPQAGQGVSGTEAFF
-	TRBV5-4	-	TRBJ1-4	TGTGCCAGCAGCTTGGGCGGGGGGATAAATGAAAAACTGTTTTTT	CASSLGGGINEKLFF
-	TRBV7-2	TRBD1	TRBJ1-2	TGTGCCAGCAGCTACGGACAGGGTGATGGCTACACCTTC	CASSYGQGDGYTF
-	TRBV5-1	TRBD1	TRBJ2-1	TGCGCCAGCAGCTTGCCCGGGACAGGGCAGGGTGAGCAGTTCTTC	CASSLPGTGQGEQFF